These T cell receptor beta chains were read from a single sample in a study of shared clonotypes between healthy human individuals. Sequencing was performed with immunoSEQ multiplex PCR; in TCRdb, only in-frame clones are kept and a portion is missing. This table has around 1.9 million clones, around 95% appearing once. Sequenced material: naive CD8+ T cells from PBMCs. These receptors were taken from a young man in good health. Some clones in this sample may be carry-over from other donors' samples. Both conserved end residues are part of each CDR3. A D gene is named only where the DNA matches it firmly. The size of a clone is reported for some rows only, either as once, few or many, or as a class for expanded clones.

TRBV9	TRBJ1-2	.	.	CASSVGNTNYGYTF	TGTGCCAGCAGCGTAGGGAACACCAACTATGGCTACACCTTC
TRBV18	TRBJ2-1	TRBD2	.	CASSPQRESSDEQFF	TGTGCCAGCTCACCACAGCGGGAGAGCTCGGATGAGCAGTTCTTC
TRBV14	TRBJ1-4	TRBD1	few	CASSPGGGKLFF	TGTGCCAGCAGCCCAGGGGGCGGAAAACTGTTTTTT
TRBV9	TRBJ2-5	.	.	CASSVGGHTEETQYF	TGTGCCAGCAGCGTAGGGGGACACACTGAAGAGACCCAGTACTTC
TRBV11-2	TRBJ2-1	.	.	CASSLRLGRDNEQFF	TGTGCCAGCAGCTTACGGCTAGGTCGGGACAATGAGCAGTTCTTC
TRBV10-3	TRBJ1-4	.	.	CAISEEAEKLFF	TGTGCCATCAGTGAAGAGGCTGAAAAACTGTTTTTT
TRBV9	TRBJ1-1	.	.	CASSNGGENTEAFF	TGTGCCAGCAGTAACGGAGGGGAGAACACTGAAGCTTTCTTT
TRBV4-3	TRBJ2-7	TRBD2	.	CASSQSRGGTYEQYF	TGCGCCAGCAGCCAATCACGGGGGGGAACCTACGAGCAGTACTTC
TRBV28	TRBJ1-4	.	.	CASSLVETANEKLFF	TGTGCCAGCTCCCTCGTAGAGACAGCTAATGAAAAACTGTTTTTT
TRBV7-9	TRBJ2-1	.	once	CASSFRQLDEQFF	TGTGCCAGCAGCTTTCGACAACTCGATGAGCAGTTCTTC
TRBV5-8	TRBJ1-4	.	.	CASSLGLGNEKLFF	TGTGCCAGCAGCTTGGGTTTGGGGAATGAAAAACTGTTTTTT
TRBV29-1	TRBJ2-7	TRBD1	.	CSALTGGAEQYF	TGCAGCGCCTTGACAGGGGGTGCCGAGCAGTACTTC
TRBV5-6	TRBJ2-2	TRBD2	.	CASSQDSGTETGELFF	TGTGCCAGCTCTCAGGATAGCGGGACCGAGACCGGGGAGCTGTTTTTT
TRBV4-3	TRBJ2-7	.	.	CASSPHTGGYEQYF	TGCGCCAGCAGCCCCCACACAGGAGGCTACGAGCAGTACTTC
TRBV7-2	TRBJ1-5	.	.	CASSLARGNQPQHF	TGTGCCAGCAGCTTAGCCAGGGGCAATCAGCCCCAGCATTTT
TRBV28	TRBJ2-7	.	.	CASSQGLSYEQYF	TGTGCCAGCAGTCAAGGTCTCTCCTACGAGCAGTACTTC
TRBV7-9	TRBJ1-2	.	.	CASKGGSPGYTF	TGTGCCAGCAAGGGGGGATCTCCGGGCTACACCTTC
TRBV29-1	TRBJ2-2	.	.	CSVDSGTPNTGELFF	TGCAGCGTTGATTCCGGGACCCCGAACACCGGGGAGCTGTTTTTT
TRBV5-4	TRBJ1-1	.	.	CASSLVGFNTEAFF	TGTGCCAGCAGCTTGGTTGGATTCAACACTGAAGCTTTCTTT
TRBV27	TRBJ2-7	.	.	CASSPGQNYEQYF	TGTGCCAGCAGTCCAGGACAGAACTACGAGCAGTACTTC
TRBV5-1	TRBJ1-1	.	.	CASSLNGEAFF	TGCGCCAGCAGCCTAAACGGGGAAGCTTTCTTT
TRBV5-8	TRBJ2-5	TRBD2	once	CASSLGERELRVQYF	TGTGCCAGCAGCTTGGGGGAGCGGGAGCTCCGGGTCCAGTACTTC
TRBV6-1	TRBJ2-7	.	.	CASSLGSPSYEQYF	TGTGCCAGCAGTTTAGGGTCCCCATCCTACGAGCAGTACTTC
TRBV2	TRBJ2-1	TRBD2	.	CASSEPREGPHEQFF	TGTGCCAGCAGTGAACCGCGGGAGGGCCCCCATGAGCAGTTCTTC
TRBV4-1	TRBJ2-7	.	.	CASSQAGERYEQYF	TGCGCCAGCAGCCAAGCGGGAGAAAGATACGAGCAGTACTTC
TRBV15	TRBJ2-5	.	once	CATSRDRGRQETQYF	TGTGCCACCAGCAGAGATCGAGGGAGACAAGAGACCCAGTACTTC
TRBV19	TRBJ1-2	TRBD1	.	CASPRSGTGLGGYTF	TGTGCCAGCCCCCGGTCCGGGACAGGGTTAGGTGGCTACACCTTC
TRBV2	TRBJ1-5	.	few	CASSQGMGNQPQHF	TGTGCCAGCAGTCAGGGAATGGGCAATCAGCCCCAGCATTTT
TRBV4-1	TRBJ2-1	.	.	CASSQGYSGTYNEQFF	TGCGCCAGCAGCCAAGGTTACAGCGGCACCTACAATGAGCAGTTCTTC
TRBV29-1	TRBJ1-2	.	.	CSVSPRGANYGYTF	TGCAGCGTTAGCCCACGGGGCGCTAACTATGGCTACACCTTC
TRBV27	TRBJ2-1	.	.	CASSLSGIEQFF	TGTGCCAGCAGTTTATCGGGGATTGAGCAGTTCTTC
TRBV7-8	TRBJ2-5	TRBD2	.	CASSPRLAGGPLEQETQYF	TGTGCCAGCAGCCCTAGACTAGCGGGAGGGCCTTTGGAGCAAGAGACCCAGTACTTC
TRBV19	TRBJ2-1	TRBD2	.	CASSHKETSGSSAPEQFF	TGTGCCAGTAGTCATAAAGAGACTAGCGGGAGCAGCGCTCCTGAGCAGTTCTTC
TRBV4-3	TRBJ2-1	.	.	CASSQDTGNYNEQFF	TGCGCCAGCAGCCAAGATACGGGGAACTACAATGAGCAGTTCTTC
TRBV5-1	TRBJ2-1	TRBD1	.	CASSFLKGQGLYLNEQFF	TGCGCCAGCAGCTTCTTAAAAGGACAGGGTTTGTATTTGAATGAGCAGTTCTTC
TRBV10-3	TRBJ1-1	TRBD1	.	CAISDLGTGNTEAFF	TGTGCCATCAGTGACCTTGGGACAGGGAACACTGAAGCTTTCTTT
TRBV18	TRBJ2-7	TRBD2	.	CASSPQRDPPSEQYF	TGTGCCAGCTCACCACAGCGGGATCCCCCTAGCGAGCAGTACTTC
TRBV21-1	TRBJ1-1	.	once	CASSKFWDTEAFF	TGTGCCAGCAGCAAATTCTGGGACACTGAAGCTTTCTTT
TRBV14	TRBJ1-1	.	.	CASSQEAGRYTEAFF	TGTGCCAGCAGCCAAGAGGCAGGGAGGTACACTGAAGCTTTCTTT
TRBV6-5	TRBJ1-1	.	few	CASSSPPSDAEAFF	TGTGCCAGCAGTTCCCCACCGTCAGATGCTGAAGCTTTCTTT
TRBV11-2	TRBJ2-1	TRBD2	.	CASSSTSGRYNEQFF	TGTGCCAGCAGCTCGACTAGCGGGAGATACAATGAGCAGTTCTTC
TRBV7-2	TRBJ2-5	TRBD2	.	CASSLPSGRATVYGETQYF	TGTGCCAGCAGCTTGCCTAGCGGGAGGGCCACCGTCTATGGGGAGACCCAGTACTTC
TRBV28	TRBJ1-4	.	.	CASSSKVGPREKLFF	TGTGCCAGCAGTTCAAAAGTCGGTCCTCGGGAAAAACTGTTTTTT
TRBV7-6	TRBJ2-5	.	once	CASSLSPGEGETQYF	TGTGCCAGCAGCTTAAGTCCAGGGGAGGGGGAGACCCAGTACTTC
TRBV28	TRBJ2-1	.	.	CASSLVILDPEQFF	TGTGCCAGCAGTCTAGTCATACTAGATCCTGAGCAGTTCTTC
TRBV4-1	TRBJ2-1	TRBD2	.	CASSQARTSGQPVNEQFF	TGCGCCAGCAGCCAAGCCCGGACTAGCGGGCAACCCGTCAATGAGCAGTTCTTC
TRBV27	TRBJ2-7	.	.	CASSFFWTSYEQYF	TGTGCCAGCAGTTTTTTTTGGACAAGCTACGAGCAGTACTTC
TRBV27	TRBJ2-1	.	.	CASSSRGAHNEQFF	TGTGCCAGCAGTTCGCGCGGGGCTCACAATGAGCAGTTCTTC
TRBV7-9	TRBJ2-1	.	once	CASSPREGEQYNEQFF	TGTGCCAGCAGCCCCCGTGAGGGGGAACAATACAATGAGCAGTTCTTC
TRBV11-2	TRBJ1-4	.	.	CASSLGGWSEKLFF	TGTGCCAGCAGCTTAGGGGGGTGGAGTGAAAAACTGTTTTTT
TRBV10-3	TRBJ2-7	.	.	CAISGSTLAGPYEQYF	TGTGCCATCAGTGGGTCGACTCTTGCGGGGCCCTACGAGCAGTACTTC
TRBV28	TRBJ2-2	.	.	CASSDGELFF	TGTGCCAGCAGCGACGGGGAGCTGTTTTTT
TRBV9	TRBJ2-1	.	.	CASSVLEGMTEQFF	TGTGCCAGCAGCGTATTGGAGGGGATGACTGAGCAGTTCTTC
TRBV7-9	TRBJ1-1	TRBD1	.	CASSSGQIIEAFF	TGTGCCAGCAGCTCGGGACAGATCATTGAAGCTTTCTTT
TRBV7-6	TRBJ2-1	.	.	CASSLRLGSYNEQFF	TGTGCCAGCAGCTTGAGATTGGGCTCCTACAATGAGCAGTTCTTC
TRBV2	TRBJ1-1	.	few	CASIQGTEAFF	TGTGCCAGCATCCAGGGGACTGAAGCTTTCTTT
TRBV6-1	TRBJ2-2	TRBD1	.	CASRDREVGELFF	TGTGCCAGCCGGGACAGGGAGGTCGGGGAGCTGTTTTTT
TRBV29-1	TRBJ1-2	.	.	CSVEDVHYGYTF	TGCAGCGTTGAAGATGTCCACTATGGCTACACCTTC
TRBV9	TRBJ1-2	.	.	CASSETGSYGYTF	TGTGCCAGCAGCGAGACAGGAAGTTATGGCTACACCTTC